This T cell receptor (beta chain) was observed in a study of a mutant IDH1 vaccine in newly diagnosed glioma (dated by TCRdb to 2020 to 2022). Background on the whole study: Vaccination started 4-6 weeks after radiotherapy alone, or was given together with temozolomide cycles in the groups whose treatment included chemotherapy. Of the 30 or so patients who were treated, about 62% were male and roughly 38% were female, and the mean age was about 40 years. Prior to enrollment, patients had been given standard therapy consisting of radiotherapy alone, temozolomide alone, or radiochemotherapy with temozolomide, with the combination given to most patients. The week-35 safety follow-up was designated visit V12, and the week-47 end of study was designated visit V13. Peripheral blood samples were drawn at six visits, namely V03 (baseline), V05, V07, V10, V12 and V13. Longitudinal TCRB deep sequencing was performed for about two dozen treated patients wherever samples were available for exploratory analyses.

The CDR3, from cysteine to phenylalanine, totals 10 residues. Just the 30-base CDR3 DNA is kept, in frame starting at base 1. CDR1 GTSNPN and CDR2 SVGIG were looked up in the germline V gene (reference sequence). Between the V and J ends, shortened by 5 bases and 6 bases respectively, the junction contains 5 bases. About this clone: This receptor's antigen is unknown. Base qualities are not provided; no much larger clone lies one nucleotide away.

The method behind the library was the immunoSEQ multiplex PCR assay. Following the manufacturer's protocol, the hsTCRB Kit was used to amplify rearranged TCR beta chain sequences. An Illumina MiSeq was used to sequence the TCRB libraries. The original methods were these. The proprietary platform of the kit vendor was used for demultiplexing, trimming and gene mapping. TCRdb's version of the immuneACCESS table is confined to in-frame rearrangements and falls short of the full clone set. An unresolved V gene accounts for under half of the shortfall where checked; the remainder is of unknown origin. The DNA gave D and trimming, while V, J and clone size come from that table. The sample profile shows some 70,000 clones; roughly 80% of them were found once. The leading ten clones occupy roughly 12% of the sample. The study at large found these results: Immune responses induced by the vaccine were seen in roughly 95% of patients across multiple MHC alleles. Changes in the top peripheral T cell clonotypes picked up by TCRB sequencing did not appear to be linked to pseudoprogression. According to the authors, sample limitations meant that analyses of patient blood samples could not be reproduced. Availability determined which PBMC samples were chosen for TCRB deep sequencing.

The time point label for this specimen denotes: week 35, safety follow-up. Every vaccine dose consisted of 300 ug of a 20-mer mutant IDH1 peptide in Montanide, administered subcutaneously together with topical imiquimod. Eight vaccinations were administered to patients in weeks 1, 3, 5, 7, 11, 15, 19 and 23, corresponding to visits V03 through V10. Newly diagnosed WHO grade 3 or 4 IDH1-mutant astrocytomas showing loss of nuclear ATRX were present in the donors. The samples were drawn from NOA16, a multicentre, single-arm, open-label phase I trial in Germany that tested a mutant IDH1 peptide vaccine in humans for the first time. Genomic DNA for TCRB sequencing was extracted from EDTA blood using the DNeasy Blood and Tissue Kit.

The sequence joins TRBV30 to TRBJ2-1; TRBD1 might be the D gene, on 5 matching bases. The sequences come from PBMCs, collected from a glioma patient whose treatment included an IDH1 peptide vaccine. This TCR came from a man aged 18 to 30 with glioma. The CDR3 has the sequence CAWGANEQFF. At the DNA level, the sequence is TGTGCCTGGGGGGCCAATGAGCAGTTCTTC.